These 31 T cell receptor beta chains came from one sample sequenced in a study of T-cell memory formation after mild COVID-19. TCRdb reprocessed the 5' RACE reads with MiXCR, giving one entry per CDR3 protein. Found here are more than 100,000 distinct CDR3 sequences, about a sixth of them singletons; the top ten hold approximately 4.7%. Sample: PBMCs or a T cell subset sorted from them (not recorded which). Source of these receptors: a man between 18 and 35 years old who had mild COVID-19 (a few samples of this study predate the infection). Cell type and time point are not known.

The sample holds a few counts of this clonotype. CDR3 sequence: CASSSNPGPQPQHF. DNA of the CDR3: TGTGCCAGTAGTTCAAATCCGGGACCTCAGCCCCAGCATTTT. V usage is TRBV19 and J usage is TRBJ1-5; D is possibly TRBD1 (5 bases). The CDR3 runs 14 residues. The germline V and J ends were trimmed by 5 bases and 6 bases, with 14 bases remaining between them. The germline CDR1 and CDR2 sequences are LNHDA and SQIVND (reference sequence).

This clonotype was detected only a few times. The chain uses TRBV4-3 and TRBJ2-6, with D perhaps being TRBD1 or TRBD2 (5 bases each). This CDR3 is built from 17 residues. Germline-derived CDR1 and CDR2 are LGHNA and YSLEER. V lost 0 bases and J lost 0, with 9 bases in between. The CDR3 DNA reads TGCGCCAGCAGCCAAGAGTGGGGACCCTCTGGGGCCAACGTCCTGACTTTC. This translates into CASSQEWGPSGANVLTF.

V is TRBV4-3 and J is TRBJ2-3, with a weak D call TRBD2 (5 bases). This CDR3 contains 13 residues. The V gene's germline CDR1 is LGHNA and CDR2 YSLEER. V lost 0 bases and J 10 bases, leaving 11 bases between the germline ends. The CDR3 DNA follows: TGCGCCAGCAGCCAAGAAAGGGAGCTCGCGCAGTATTTT. Translation: CASSQERELAQYF.

This chain uses TRBV7-3 with TRBJ2-4; D gene unclear. Trimming left V 1 base short and J 6 bases short, with 13 bases between. The CDR3 contains 15 residues. Looked up from germline, CDR1 is SGHTA and CDR2 is FQGTGA. The CDR3 sequence is CASSLSASRGNIQYF. CDR3 coding DNA: TGTGCCAGCAGCTTAAGTGCCAGTCGAGGAAACATTCAGTACTTC.

In its sample, this clonotype was seen a few times. The chain links TRBV6-5 to TRBJ2-3; 9 bases line up with TRBD1. The ends lost 6 bases at V and 3 bases at J; junction bases unmatched: 10. The CDR3 totals 16 residues. Germline CDR1 is MNHEY and CDR2 is SVGAGI. The CDR3 bases are TGTGCCAGCAGGGGTTCCGGGACAGGGTTGACAGATACGCAGTATTTT. It yields the protein CASRGSGTGLTDTQYF.

The chain joins TRBV7-9 to TRBJ2-5; the D gene is possibly TRBD1 (5 bases). Trimming removed 6 bases from V and 2 bases from J, with 10 bases in between. This CDR3 contains 13 residues. Per germline, CDR1 SEHNR and CDR2 FQNEAQ (reference sequence). The CDR3, as DNA: TGTGCCAGCAGACCCGACAGTCAAGAGACCCAGTACTTC. Residues: CASRPDSQETQYF.

This clonotype turned up a few times. This chain joins TRBV5-1 and TRBJ2-5, with D tentatively TRBD2 (6 bases). CDR1 is SGHRS and CDR2 is YFSETQ in the germline V gene. The CDR3 length is 16 residues. The ends were cut back, 0 bases at V and 5 bases at J, with 17 bases in the middle. CDR3 bases: TGCGCCAGCAGCTTGGGTTCTGCGGGGCGGAGGGAGACCCAGTACTTC. Translated, it gives CASSLGSAGRRETQYF. The full variable domain, in which reference TRBV5-1 and TRBJ2-5 provide the parts outside the CDR3, is KAGVTQTPRYLIKTRGQQVTLSCSPISGHRSVSWYQQTPGQGLQFLFEYFSETQRNKGNFPGRFSGRQFSNSRSEMNVSTLELGDSALYLCASSLGSAGRRETQYFGPGTRLLVL.

This clonotype appeared a single time. The rearrangement uses TRBV5-6 and TRBJ2-2; D is ambiguous. Trimming pared 3 bases from V and 6 bases from J, leaving 6 bases between. Looked up from germline, CDR1 is SGHDT and CDR2 is YYEEEE. The CDR3 loop spans 12 amino acids. CDR3 amino acids: CASSWGAGELFF. The CDR3 nucleotides are TGTGCCAGCAGCTGGGGTGCCGGGGAGCTGTTTTTT.

This clonotype was counted between two and nine times. The chain uses TRBV18 and TRBJ2-1; 9 bases fit TRBD1. Trimming cost V 2 bases and J 8 bases; bases outside gene matches: 7. CDR3 size: 15 residues. The germline CDR1 and CDR2 sequences are KGHSH and LQKENI. The CDR3 spells CASSPGGQGFDEQFF. The CDR3 DNA reads TGTGCCAGCTCACCAGGGGGACAGGGATTCGATGAGCAGTTCTTC.

There are a few counts of this clonotype. V and J are TRBV6-5 and TRBJ2-1; D gene uncertain. CDR1 and CDR2 (germline): MNHEY, SVGAGI. CDR3 length: 13 residues. Trimming cost V 7 bases and J 0 bases, with 7 bases left between them. The CDR3 region has the DNA TGTGCCAGCACCACTGGCTCCTACAATGAGCAGTTCTTC. Its protein is CASTTGSYNEQFF.

This clonotype was recorded only once. The chain carries TRBV25-1 and TRBJ1-1; D is unclear. The V gene lost 0 bases and the J gene lost 10 bases, with 15 bases spanning the gap. CDR3 length: 14 residues. The germline gives CDR1 MGHDK, CDR2 SYGVNS. The CDR3 is CASSEYIVGARAFF. The CDR3 DNA follows: TGTGCCAGCAGTGAATATATAGTTGGAGCCCGAGCTTTCTTT.

A few counts support this clonotype. V and J are TRBV12-3 or TRBV12-4 and TRBJ2-1, with 8 bases identical to TRBD2. The trim removed 2 bases at V and 9 bases at J, leaving 12 bases unmatched. The CDR3 length is 16 residues. The CDR3 spells CASSLLAGGFLGEQFF. The CDR3 region has the DNA TGTGCCAGCAGTTTACTGGCGGGGGGCTTCTTGGGTGAGCAGTTCTTC.

The chain uses TRBV18 and TRBJ1-2, with D tentatively TRBD1 (6 bases). The length of the CDR3 is 14 residues. Germline values: CDR1 KGHSH, CDR2 LQKENI. V was trimmed by 6 bases and J by 3 bases, leaving 14 bases between them. The CDR3 region is CASSGTLGDYGYTF. Here the CDR3 DNA reads TGTGCCAGCTCGGGGACACTCGGGGACTATGGCTACACCTTC. Using reference TRBV18 and TRBJ1-2 for the parts outside the CDR3, the full variable domain is NAGVMQNPRHLVRRRGQEARLRCSPMKGHSHVYWYRQLPEEGLKFMVYLQKENIIDESGMPKERFSAEFPKEGPSILRIQQVVRGDSAAYFCASSGTLGDYGYTFGSGTRLTVV.

This sequence joins TRBV7-2 and TRBJ1-2, with D possibly matching TRBD1 (5 bases). Germline assignment: CDR1 SGHTA and CDR2 FQGNSA. V was clipped by 1 base and J by 6 bases, with 12 bases between them. CDR3 size: 14 residues. The chain's CDR3 is CASSLVGRADGYTF. The CDR3 nucleotides are TGTGCCAGCAGCTTAGTGGGCAGGGCTGATGGCTACACCTTC.

This sequence joins TRBV12-3 or TRBV12-4 and TRBJ1-2, with D perhaps matching TRBD1 (6 bases). The germline V and J ends were trimmed by 4 bases and 7 bases, with 13 bases remaining between them. The CDR3 loop spans 13 amino acids. CDR3 nucleotide sequence: TGTGCCAGCAGTTATCGGGGGGCTATTGGCTACACCTTC. This encodes CASSYRGAIGYTF.

V and J are TRBV20-1 and TRBJ2-5, with a weak D call TRBD1 (5 bases). CDR1 and CDR2 from the germline V gene are DFQATT and SNEGSKA (reference sequence). The V gene lost 3 bases and the J gene lost 5 bases, with 13 bases spanning the gap. The CDR3 is made up of 13 amino acids. This CDR3 is CSARLAGKETQYF. The CDR3, as DNA: TGCAGTGCTAGGCTGGCAGGGAAGGAGACCCAGTACTTC.

The rearrangement links TRBV7-9 to TRBJ2-1, with TRBD2 as a possible D gene (6 bases). Germline V lookup: CDR1 SEHNR, CDR2 FQNEAQ (reference sequence). This CDR3 spans 16 amino acids. The V end lost 5 bases, the J end lost 3 bases, and 17 bases lay between the germline ends. CDR3 DNA sequence: TGTGCCAGCAGCCCGACCCGGGGGAGACGCTACAATGAGCAGTTCTTC. Protein product: CASSPTRGRRYNEQFF.

This clonotype was detected ten times or more. The rearrangement joins TRBV5-1 to TRBJ2-1; TRBD2 matches at 7 bases. The CDR3 sequence is 16 residues long. Looked up from germline, CDR1 is SGHRS and CDR2 is YFSETQ. Trimming took 3 bases from V and 0 from J; bases not matched to a gene: 6. The CDR3 here is CASSSERGSSYNEQFF. In DNA form, the CDR3 reads TGCGCCAGCAGCTCCGAGCGGGGAAGCTCCTACAATGAGCAGTTCTTC.

This chain uses TRBV7-2 with TRBJ2-5; TRBD1 matches 9 bases. V lost 0 bases to trimming and J lost 6 bases; unmatched junction nucleotides: 8. The CDR3 spans 16 residues. Looked up from germline, CDR1 is SGHTA and CDR2 is FQGNSA. CDR3 in DNA: TGTGCCAGCAGCTTAGCGCCGGGGACAGGGAGACAGACCCAGTACTTC. This translates into CASSLAPGTGRQTQYF. The variable domain in full, completed from reference TRBV7-2 and TRBJ2-5, reads GAGVSQSPSNKVTEKGKDVELRCDPISGHTALYWYRQSLGQGLEFLIYFQGNSAPDKSGLPSDRFSAERTGGSVSTLTIQRTQQEDSAVYLCASSLAPGTGRQTQYFGPGTRLLVL.

The chain recombines TRBV18 with TRBJ1-1, with D possibly TRBD1 on 6 matching bases. V was clipped by 2 bases and J by 7 bases, with 14 bases between them. This CDR3 is 14 amino acids long. CDR1 and CDR2 from the germline V gene are KGHSH and LQKENI. CDR3 region: CASSPNREYGEAFF. The CDR3, as DNA: TGTGCCAGCTCACCAAACAGGGAGTATGGTGAAGCTTTCTTT. The complete variable domain, with remaining parts taken from reference TRBV18 and TRBJ1-1, reads NAGVMQNPRHLVRRRGQEARLRCSPMKGHSHVYWYRQLPEEGLKFMVYLQKENIIDESGMPKERFSAEFPKEGPSILRIQQVVRGDSAAYFCASSPNREYGEAFFGQGTRLTVV.

This clonotype was observed a handful of times. V gene TRBV6-5 combines with J gene TRBJ1-2; tentatively, D is TRBD1 (6 bases). V dropped 6 bases and J dropped 1 base, with 9 bases sitting between them. This CDR3 spans 13 amino acids. Germline V gives CDR1 MNHEY, CDR2 SVGAGI. CDR3 region: CASSGQSNYGYTF. The CDR3 DNA reads TGTGCCAGCAGCGGACAGAGTAACTATGGCTACACCTTC.

This chain uses TRBV18 with TRBJ2-5; D might be TRBD1 (6 bases). Germline V gives CDR1 KGHSH, CDR2 LQKENI. The V gene lost 6 bases and the J gene lost 4 bases, with 15 bases spanning the gap. This CDR3 has 14 residues. CDR3 nucleotide sequence: TGTGCCAGCTCCCCGGGCGTCAGGGGAGAGACCCAGTACTTC. Translated, it gives CASSPGVRGETQYF.

This clonotype has just a few counts. V gene TRBV7-6 combines with J gene TRBJ1-5; no clear D. The ends were cut back, 1 base at V and 0 bases at J, with 7 bases in the middle. Germline V lookup: CDR1 SGHVS, CDR2 FNYEAQ. This CDR3 region has 15 residues. The CDR3 DNA reads as TGTGCCAGCAGCTTAGGGGGTAATAGCAATCAGCCCCAGCATTTT. Translated, it gives CASSLGGNSNQPQHF.

This clonotype was found many times. V is TRBV5-1 and J is TRBJ2-5; D gene ambiguous. Germline CDR1 and CDR2: SGHRS and YFSETQ. With 0 bases removed from V and 1 base from J, the gap between germline ends came to 4 bases. The length of the CDR3 is 13 residues. This chain's CDR3 is CASSLGTQETQYF. In DNA, the CDR3 is TGCGCCAGCAGCTTGGGGACCCAAGAGACCCAGTACTTC. The entire variable domain, with the rest obtained from reference TRBV5-1 and TRBJ2-5, is as follows: KAGVTQTPRYLIKTRGQQVTLSCSPISGHRSVSWYQQTPGQGLQFLFEYFSETQRNKGNFPGRFSGRQFSNSRSEMNVSTLELGDSALYLCASSLGTQETQYFGPGTRLLVL.

This clonotype was picked up many times. The J gene is TRBJ2-2, the V gene TRBV7-9, with D uncertain. Germline V gene data show CDR1 as SEHNR and CDR2 as FQNEAQ (reference sequence). CDR3 length: 14 amino acids. V was clipped by 2 bases and J by 1 base, with 5 bases between them. The CDR3 DNA follows: TGTGCCAGCAGCTTAAACTTGAACACCGGGGAGCTGTTTTTT. Translating it yields CASSLNLNTGELFF. The full variable domain, completed using reference TRBV7-9 and TRBJ2-2, is DTGVSQNPRHKITKRGQNVTFRCDPISEHNRLYWYRQTLGQGPEFLTYFQNEAQLEKSRLLSDRFSAERPKGSFSTLEIQRTEQGDSAMYLCASSLNLNTGELFFGEGSRLTVL.

This clonotype appeared a few times. The genes are TRBV6-5 and TRBJ2-2; 10 nucleotides agree with TRBD2. The CDR3 spans 18 residues. V lost 5 bases and J lost 8; bases outside the gene matches: 17. Germline CDR1 and CDR2: MNHEY and SVGAGI. The CDR3 DNA sequence: TGTGCCAGCAGTCAGCCACTAGCGGGGAGAGTTCTTACGGGGGAGCTGTTTTTT. Amino acid sequence: CASSQPLAGRVLTGELFF.

The chain recombines TRBV2 with TRBJ2-7, with TRBD1 as a possible D gene (6 bases). This CDR3 has 13 amino acids. From germline, CDR1 is SNHLY and CDR2 FYNNEI. With 4 bases removed from V and 2 bases from J, the gap between germline ends came to 9 bases. The CDR3 region is CASSVQGTYEQYF. CDR3 DNA: TGTGCCAGCAGTGTCCAGGGGACCTACGAGCAGTACTTC. Supplemented by reference TRBV2 and TRBJ2-7, the full variable domain reads EPEVTQTPSHQVTQMGQEVILRCVPISNHLYFYWYRQILGQKVEFLVSFYNNEISEKSEIFDDQFSVERPDGSNFTLKIRSTKLEDSAMYFCASSVQGTYEQYFGPGTRLTVT.

This clonotype was picked up many times. The chain combines TRBV5-1 with TRBJ2-2; D ambiguous. The CDR3 is 12 amino acids. The germline V gene has CDR1 SGHRS and CDR2 YFSETQ. Trimming took 0 bases from V and 6 from J, leaving 3 bases between them. The CDR3 is CASSLDSGELFF. CDR3 DNA: TGCGCCAGCAGCTTGGACTCCGGGGAGCTGTTTTTT. The whole variable domain, filled in from reference TRBV5-1 and TRBJ2-2, reads KAGVTQTPRYLIKTRGQQVTLSCSPISGHRSVSWYQQTPGQGLQFLFEYFSETQRNKGNFPGRFSGRQFSNSRSEMNVSTLELGDSALYLCASSLDSGELFFGEGSRLTVL.

This clonotype came up many times. The chain combines TRBV12-3 or TRBV12-4 with TRBJ2-1; D uncertain. Trimming shortened V by 0 bases and J by 8 bases, and 2 bases separated the two germline ends. The CDR3 is made up of 11 amino acids. The CDR3 is CASSLADEQFF. The DNA for the CDR3 is TGTGCCAGCAGTTTAGCCGATGAGCAGTTCTTC.

The V call is TRBV19, the J call TRBJ1-1; weak D call: TRBD1 (5 bases). V dropped 6 bases and J dropped 6 bases, with 17 bases sitting between them. Looked up from germline, CDR1 is LNHDA and CDR2 is SQIVND (reference sequence). CDR3 length equals 14 residues. The DNA for the CDR3 is TGTGCCAGTAGGATCTATGCATTGGGGGCTGAAGCTTTCTTT. As protein: CASRIYALGAEAFF.

This clonotype was seen repeatedly, ten times or more. This chain connects TRBV5-1 to TRBJ2-1, with 9 nucleotides matching TRBD2. The V gene's germline CDR1 is SGHRS and CDR2 YFSETQ. The J segment lost 8 bases and the V segment lost 4 bases, leaving 10 bases of the junction unmatched. This CDR3 contains 15 residues. The CDR3 spells CASSMGLAPLDEQFF. CDR3 DNA: TGCGCCAGCAGCATGGGACTAGCCCCCCTCGATGAGCAGTTCTTC.